This TCR beta chain was observed in a study of control samples from healthy donors and cancer patients. Profiling relied on immunoSEQ multiplex PCR, and the TCRdb table lists in-frame clones only, not all of them. The sample yields 120,000 or so clones, roughly 90% seen once. Germline V lookup: CDR1 LGHNA, CDR2 YSLEER. The V segment lost 4 bases and the J segment 3 bases; nucleotides outside the gene matches: 0. The CDR3 is 14 amino acids. The specimen sequenced was blood. The V call is TRBV4-3, the J call TRBJ2-1; the match to TRBD2 covers 10 bases. The origin of this receptor is a man between 45 and 60 years old in good health. This CDR3 reads CASSRTSGYNEQFF. DNA for the CDR3: TGCGCCAGCAGCCGGACTAGCGGCTACAATGAGCAGTTCTTC.